Sequencing of this T cell receptor (beta chain) was carried out in a study of monozygotic twins with inflammatory bowel disease. This clonotype is deemed medium-sized by its frequency. As yet, its antigen is unknown. The CDR3 sequence is 15 residues long. Germline values: CDR1 SGHRS, CDR2 YFSETQ. Incorporation of UMIs carrying a 6-nucleotide sample barcode was performed by template switching. Following a re-call of the 5' RACE reads, TCRdb has one entry per CDR3 protein and lacks DNA. The sample table includes about 210,000 distinct CDR3 sequences. Broader study findings: Similarity of repertoires did not differ between concordant and discordant twins, possibly from limited power.

The sequenced sample consisted of blood. The gene calls are TRBV5-1 and TRBJ1-1; the D call from TCRdb, TRBD1, cannot be confirmed without DNA. The origin of this receptor is a human donor with ulcerative colitis or Crohn's disease, or a healthy co-twin of an affected twin (not recorded which). This chain's CDR3 is CASSPTQGTNTEAFF. Looking up the rest from reference TRBV5-1 and TRBJ1-1 gives the full variable domain: KAGVTQTPRYLIKTRGQQVTLSCSPISGHRSVSWYQQTPGQGLQFLFEYFSETQRNKGNFPGRFSGRQFSNSRSEMNVSTLELGDSALYLCASSPTQGTNTEAFFGQGTRLTVV.